The TCR beta chain described here comes from a study of cytomegalovirus exposure and HLA in healthy donors. V shed 0 bases and J shed 2 bases, with 11 bases lying between them. CDR3 length: 15 residues. Germline CDR1 SGHTA, CDR2 FQGNSA. Turning to this clone: Antigen: not known.

A multiplex PCR was run with 60 Vbeta primers and 13 Jbeta primers. Generated by immunoSEQ multiplex PCR, the TCRdb table keeps only in-frame clones and is missing some. Of under 250,000 clones in the sample, over 65% were seen once. Findings and limits, study-wide: Later, TCR association rates were found to vary by HLA locus, highest for DRB1 and lowest for HLA-C.

This sequence was found in a young man in good health and CMV-seronegative. The sequencing input was PBMCs. The V call is TRBV7-2, the J call TRBJ2-7; a possible D gene is TRBD2 (6 bases). This chain's CDR3 is CASSLAEGPTYEQYF. The CDR3 bases are TGTGCCAGCAGCTTAGCGGAGGGACCCACCTACGAGCAGTACTTC.